This T cell receptor beta chain was found in a study of shared clonotypes between healthy human individuals. Germline lookup yields CDR1 LNHNV and CDR2 YYDKDF (reference sequence). The V end lost 1 base, the J end lost 7 bases, and 13 bases lay between the germline ends. The CDR3 runs 15 residues. Regarding this clone: Its antigen remains unknown.

Overall study results and limits: Blood alone was sampled, and tissue repertoires likely differ.

TCRdb's table, derived via immunoSEQ multiplex PCR, lists solely in-frame clones and lacks some. The sample yields more than 450,000 clones, around 79% seen once. All the donors were Caucasian adults who lived in Nashville, Tennessee. The source of this sequence is a woman in her thirties or forties in good health. Some clones in this sample may be carry-over from other donors' samples. Sequencing input: PBMCs. The chain has TRBV15 and TRBJ1-4; D possibly corresponds to TRBD1 (6 bases). The CDR3 loop reads CATSRVVGAGEKLFF. The CDR3 DNA reads as TGTGCCACCAGCAGAGTGGTGGGGGCCGGTGAAAAACTGTTTTTT.